This T cell receptor beta chain was retrieved from a study of blood T cell repertoires in COVID-19. The CDR3 runs 16 residues. Trimming took off 1 base at V and 3 bases at J, with 16 bases between the two ends. CDR1 is SGDLS, CDR2 YYNGEE, per germline. Recovery meant two consecutive negative NP/OP PCR tests, professional clearance, or resolved symptoms. Produced via immunoSEQ multiplex PCR; TCRdb's table is partial and in-frame only. This table has about 350,000 clones, more than 85% appearing once. This clonotype was obtained from a woman in her 30s who had recovered from COVID-19. V is TRBV9 and J is TRBJ2-5, with D perhaps matching TRBD2 (7 bases). The sequencing input was PBMCs or T cells enriched from blood (not recorded which). This CDR3 is CASSVSGGGGEETQYF. CDR3 in DNA: TGTGCCAGCAGCGTATCTGGCGGGGGCGGGGAAGAGACCCAGTACTTC.